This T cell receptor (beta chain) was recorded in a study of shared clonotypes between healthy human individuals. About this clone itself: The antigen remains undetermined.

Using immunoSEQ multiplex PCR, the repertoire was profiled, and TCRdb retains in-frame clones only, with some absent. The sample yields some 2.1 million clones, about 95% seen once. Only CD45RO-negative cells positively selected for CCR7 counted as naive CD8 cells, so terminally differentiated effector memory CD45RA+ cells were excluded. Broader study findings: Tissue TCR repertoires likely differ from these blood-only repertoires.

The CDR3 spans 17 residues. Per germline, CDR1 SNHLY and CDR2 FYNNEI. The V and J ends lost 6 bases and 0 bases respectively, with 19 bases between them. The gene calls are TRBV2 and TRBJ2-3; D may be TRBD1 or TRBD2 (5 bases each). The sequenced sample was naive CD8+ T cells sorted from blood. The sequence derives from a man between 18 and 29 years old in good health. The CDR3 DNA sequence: TGTGCCAGCAGCGAGGGTGGGGGTTTGATTAGCACAGATACGCAGTATTTT. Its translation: CASSEGGGLISTDTQYF. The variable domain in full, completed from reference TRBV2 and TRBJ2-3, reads EPEVTQTPSHQVTQMGQEVILRCVPISNHLYFYWYRQILGQKVEFLVSFYNNEISEKSEIFDDQFSVERPDGSNFTLKIRSTKLEDSAMYFCASSEGGGLISTDTQYFGPGTRLTVL.